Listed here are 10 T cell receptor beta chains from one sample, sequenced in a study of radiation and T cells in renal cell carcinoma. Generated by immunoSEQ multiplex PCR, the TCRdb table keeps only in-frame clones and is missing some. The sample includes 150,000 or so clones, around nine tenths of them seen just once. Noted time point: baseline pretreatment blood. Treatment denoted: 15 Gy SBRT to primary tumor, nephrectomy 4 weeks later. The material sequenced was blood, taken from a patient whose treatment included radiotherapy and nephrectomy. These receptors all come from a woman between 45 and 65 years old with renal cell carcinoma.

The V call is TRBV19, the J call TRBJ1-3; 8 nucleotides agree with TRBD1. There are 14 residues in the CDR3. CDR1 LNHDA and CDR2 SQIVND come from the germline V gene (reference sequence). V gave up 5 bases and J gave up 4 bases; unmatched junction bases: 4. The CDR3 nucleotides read TGTGCCAGTAGTTGGACAGGGACGGGAAACACCATATATTTT. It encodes CASSWTGTGNTIYF.

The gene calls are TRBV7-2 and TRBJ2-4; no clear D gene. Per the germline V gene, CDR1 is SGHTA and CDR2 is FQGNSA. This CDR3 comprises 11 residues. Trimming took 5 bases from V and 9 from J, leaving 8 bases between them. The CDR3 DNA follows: TGTGCCAGCAGCCCCACGGGCATTCAGTACTTC. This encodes CASSPTGIQYF.

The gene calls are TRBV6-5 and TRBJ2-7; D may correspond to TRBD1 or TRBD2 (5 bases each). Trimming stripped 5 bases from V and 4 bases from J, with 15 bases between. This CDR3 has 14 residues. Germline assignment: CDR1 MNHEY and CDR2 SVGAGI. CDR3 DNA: TGTGCCAGCAGTAACGGACGGGGCCCATACGAGCAGTACTTC. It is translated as CASSNGRGPYEQYF.

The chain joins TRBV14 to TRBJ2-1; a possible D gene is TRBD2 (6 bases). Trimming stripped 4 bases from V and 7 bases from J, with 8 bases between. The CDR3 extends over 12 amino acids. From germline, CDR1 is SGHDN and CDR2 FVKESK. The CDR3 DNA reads TGTGCCAGCAGCCGACTAGAGAATGAGCAGTTCTTC. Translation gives CASSRLENEQFF.

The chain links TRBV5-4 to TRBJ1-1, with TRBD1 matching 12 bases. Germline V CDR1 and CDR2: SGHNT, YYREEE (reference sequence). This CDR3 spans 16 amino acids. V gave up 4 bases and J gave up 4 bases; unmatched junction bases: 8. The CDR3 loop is CASSGTGGDRVTEAFF. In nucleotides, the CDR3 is TGTGCCAGCAGCGGGACAGGGGGCGACCGGGTCACTGAAGCTTTCTTT.

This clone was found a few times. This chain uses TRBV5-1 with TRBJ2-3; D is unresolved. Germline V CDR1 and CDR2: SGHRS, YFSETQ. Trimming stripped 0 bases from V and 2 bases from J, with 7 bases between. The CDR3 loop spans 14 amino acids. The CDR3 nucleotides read TGCGCCAGCAGCTTGGATCGCTCCACAGATACGCAGTATTTT. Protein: CASSLDRSTDTQYF.

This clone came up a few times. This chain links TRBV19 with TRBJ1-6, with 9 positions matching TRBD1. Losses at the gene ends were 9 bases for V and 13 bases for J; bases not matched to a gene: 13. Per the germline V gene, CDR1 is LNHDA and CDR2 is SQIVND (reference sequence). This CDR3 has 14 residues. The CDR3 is CASRSTGGLGPLHF. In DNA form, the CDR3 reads TGTGCCAGCCGATCGACAGGGGGGTTGGGTCCCCTCCACTTT.

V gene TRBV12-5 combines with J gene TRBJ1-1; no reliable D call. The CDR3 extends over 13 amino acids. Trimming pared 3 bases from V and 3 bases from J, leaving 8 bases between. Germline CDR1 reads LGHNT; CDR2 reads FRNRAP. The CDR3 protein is CASGLRFDTEAFF. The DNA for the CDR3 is TGTGCTAGTGGTTTAAGGTTTGACACTGAAGCTTTCTTT.

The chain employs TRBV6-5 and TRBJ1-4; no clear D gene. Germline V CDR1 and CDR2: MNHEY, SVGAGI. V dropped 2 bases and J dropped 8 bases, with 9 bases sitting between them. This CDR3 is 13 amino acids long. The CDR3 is CASSYLYSEKLFF. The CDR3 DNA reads TGTGCCAGCAGTTACCTTTATTCCGAAAAACTGTTTTTT.

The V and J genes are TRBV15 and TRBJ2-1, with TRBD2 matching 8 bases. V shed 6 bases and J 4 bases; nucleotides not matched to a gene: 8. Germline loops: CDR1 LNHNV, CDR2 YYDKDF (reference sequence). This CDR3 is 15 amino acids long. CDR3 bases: TGTGCCACCAGGGCGAGCGGGGGAAGGTACAATGAGCAGTTCTTC. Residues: CATRASGGRYNEQFF. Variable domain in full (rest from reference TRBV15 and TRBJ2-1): DAMVIQNPRYQVTQFGKPVTLSCSQTLNHNVMYWYQQKSSQAPKLLFHYYDKDFNNEADTPDNFQSRRPNTSFCFLDIRSPGLGDTAMYLCATRASGGRYNEQFFGPGTRLTVL.